This is a list of T cell receptor beta chains from one sample in a study of blood T cell repertoires in COVID-19. TCRdb's copy holds only in-frame clones and misses some; the assay was immunoSEQ multiplex PCR. The table records some 50,000 clones, 87% of them present only once. Sequencing was carried out using peripheral blood. The receptors come from a man aged 50-60 years with acute or convalescent COVID-19. CDR3s include the opening cysteine and the closing phenylalanine or tryptophan. A D gene is named only where the DNA matches it firmly.

cdr3_nt cdr3_aa d_call j_call v_call
TGTGCCAGTAGTACACCGGGACAGGGGTTGAAGCAGTACTTC CASSTPGQGLKQYF TRBD1 TRBJ2-7 TRBV19
TGTGCCAGCAGCTACCCACGAGCGGGGGCTGGAAACACCATATATTTT CASSYPRAGAGNTIYF - TRBJ1-3 TRBV3-1/TRBV3-2
TGTGCCAGCAGCGTGGGCAGCTATGGCTACACCTTC CASSVGSYGYTF - TRBJ1-2 TRBV9
TGTGCCAGCAGCTCTCTGGGACAGAGGCTTTACGAGCAGTACTTC CASSSLGQRLYEQYF TRBD1 TRBJ2-7 TRBV6-5
TGTGCCAGCAGCTCCGGACTCTACAATGAGCAGTTCTTC CASSSGLYNEQFF - TRBJ2-1 TRBV7-3
TGTGCCAGCAATCTAGCGGGGGGCCGTGAGCAGTTCTTC CASNLAGGREQFF TRBD2 TRBJ2-1 TRBV2
TGCGCCAGCAGCCCTCGCTGGGGGGATAATTCACCCCTCCACTTT CASSPRWGDNSPLHF - TRBJ1-6 TRBV5-1
TGTGCCAGCGGCCTGGGGCGCACAGATACGCAGTATTTT CASGLGRTDTQYF - TRBJ2-3 TRBV9
TGCGCCAGCAGCTTGCGCTCGGCGGGCAGCACCGGGGAGCTGTTTTTT CASSLRSAGSTGELFF - TRBJ2-2 TRBV5-1
TGCAGCGTTGGACAGGATTCCTCTGGAAACACCATATATTTT CSVGQDSSGNTIYF - TRBJ1-3 TRBV29-1
TGTGCCAGCAGCTTAGCGGGGGGCGGGAATTCACCCCTCCACTTT CASSLAGGGNSPLHF - TRBJ1-6 TRBV11-2